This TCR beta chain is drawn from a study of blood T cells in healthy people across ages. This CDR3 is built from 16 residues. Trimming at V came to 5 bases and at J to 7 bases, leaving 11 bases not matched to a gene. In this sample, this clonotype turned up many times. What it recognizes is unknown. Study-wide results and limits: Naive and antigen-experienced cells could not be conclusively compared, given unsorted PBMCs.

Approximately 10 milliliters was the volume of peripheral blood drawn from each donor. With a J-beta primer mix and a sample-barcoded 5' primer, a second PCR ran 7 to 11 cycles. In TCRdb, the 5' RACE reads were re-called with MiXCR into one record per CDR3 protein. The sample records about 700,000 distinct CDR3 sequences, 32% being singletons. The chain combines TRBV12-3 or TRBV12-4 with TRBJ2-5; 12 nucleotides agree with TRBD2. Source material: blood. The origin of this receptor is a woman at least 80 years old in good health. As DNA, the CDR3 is TGTGCCAGCAGTCCACCATGGACTAGCGGGGTGGGGACCCAGTACTTC. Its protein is CASSPPWTSGVGTQYF.